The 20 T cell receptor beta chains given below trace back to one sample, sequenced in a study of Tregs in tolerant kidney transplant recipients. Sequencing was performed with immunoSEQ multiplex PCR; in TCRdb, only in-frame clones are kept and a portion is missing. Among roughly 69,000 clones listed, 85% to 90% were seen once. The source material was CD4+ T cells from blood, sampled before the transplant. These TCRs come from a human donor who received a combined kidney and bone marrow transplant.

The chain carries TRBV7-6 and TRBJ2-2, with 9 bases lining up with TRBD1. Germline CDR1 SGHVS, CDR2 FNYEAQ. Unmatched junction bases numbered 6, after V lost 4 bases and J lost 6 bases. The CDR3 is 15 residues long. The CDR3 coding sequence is TGTGCCAGCAGCTCCGGGACAGGGAGGGCCGGGGAGCTGTTTTTT. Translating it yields CASSSGTGRAGELFF.

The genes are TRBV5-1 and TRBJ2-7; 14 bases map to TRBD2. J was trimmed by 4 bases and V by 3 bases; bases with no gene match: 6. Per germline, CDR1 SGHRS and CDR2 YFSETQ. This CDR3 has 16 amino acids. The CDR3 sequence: CASSSGLAGVGYEQYF. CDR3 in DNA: TGCGCCAGCAGCTCGGGACTAGCGGGAGTTGGTTACGAGCAGTACTTC.

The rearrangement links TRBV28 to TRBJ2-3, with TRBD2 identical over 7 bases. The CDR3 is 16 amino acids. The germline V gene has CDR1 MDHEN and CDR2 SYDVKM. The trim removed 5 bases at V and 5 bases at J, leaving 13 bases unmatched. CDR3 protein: CASSGRGGGTIDTQYF. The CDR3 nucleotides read TGTGCCAGCAGTGGTCGGGGAGGCGGGACTATAGATACGCAGTATTTT. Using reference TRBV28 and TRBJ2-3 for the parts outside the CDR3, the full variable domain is DVKVTQSSRYLVKRTGEKVFLECVQDMDHENMFWYRQDPGLGLRLIYFSYDVKMKEKGDIPEGYSVSREKKERFSLILESASTNQTSMYLCASSGRGGGTIDTQYFGPGTRLTVL.

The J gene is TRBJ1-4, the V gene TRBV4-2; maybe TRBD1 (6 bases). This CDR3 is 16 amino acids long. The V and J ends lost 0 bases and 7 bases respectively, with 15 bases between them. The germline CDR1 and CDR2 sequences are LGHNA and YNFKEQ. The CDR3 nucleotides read TGTGCCAGCAGCCAAGAACAGGGATGGGAGGGTGAAAAACTGTTTTTT. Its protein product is CASSQEQGWEGEKLFF.

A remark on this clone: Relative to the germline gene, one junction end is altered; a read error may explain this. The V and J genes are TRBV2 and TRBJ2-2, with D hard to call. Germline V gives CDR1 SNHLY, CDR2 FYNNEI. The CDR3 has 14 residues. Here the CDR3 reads CASSAALEQSPRIF. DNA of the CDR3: TGTGCCAGCAGTGCCGCCTTGGAACAGTCCCCCCGGATTTTT.

The CDR3 is CASSYSEALAKNIQYF. CDR3 DNA sequence: TGTGCCAGCAGTTACTCGGAGGCCCTAGCCAAAAACATTCAGTACTTC. V and J are TRBV6-5 and TRBJ2-4, with a possible D match to TRBD2 (5 bases). This CDR3 has 16 residues. Germline CDR1 MNHEY, CDR2 SVGAGI. Trimming cost V 0 bases and J 0 bases, with 9 bases left between them.

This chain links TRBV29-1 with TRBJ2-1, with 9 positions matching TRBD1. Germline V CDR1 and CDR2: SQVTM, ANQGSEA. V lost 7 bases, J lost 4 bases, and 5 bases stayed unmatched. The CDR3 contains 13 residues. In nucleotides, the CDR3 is TGCAGCGCACCGGGACAGGGATACAATGAGCAGTTCTTC. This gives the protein CSAPGQGYNEQFF.

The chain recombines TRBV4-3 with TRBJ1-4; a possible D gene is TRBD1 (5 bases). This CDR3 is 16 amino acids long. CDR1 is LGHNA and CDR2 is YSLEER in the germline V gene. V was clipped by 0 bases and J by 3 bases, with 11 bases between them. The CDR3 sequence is CASSQDTEGPNEKLFF. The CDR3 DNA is TGCGCCAGCAGCCAAGATACGGAGGGGCCTAATGAAAAACTGTTTTTT.

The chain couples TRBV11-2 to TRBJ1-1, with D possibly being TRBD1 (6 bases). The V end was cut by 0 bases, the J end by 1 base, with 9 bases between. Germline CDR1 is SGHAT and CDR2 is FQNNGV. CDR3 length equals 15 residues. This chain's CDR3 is CASSLDGQRNTEAFF. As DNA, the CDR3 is TGTGCCAGCAGCTTAGACGGACAGCGGAACACTGAAGCTTTCTTT.

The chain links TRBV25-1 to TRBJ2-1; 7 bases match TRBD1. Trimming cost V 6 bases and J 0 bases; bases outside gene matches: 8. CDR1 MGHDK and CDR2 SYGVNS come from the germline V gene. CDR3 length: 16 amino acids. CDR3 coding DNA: TGTGCCAGCAGGTCACCGACAGGGAGCTCCTACAATGAGCAGTTCTTC. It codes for CASRSPTGSSYNEQFF.

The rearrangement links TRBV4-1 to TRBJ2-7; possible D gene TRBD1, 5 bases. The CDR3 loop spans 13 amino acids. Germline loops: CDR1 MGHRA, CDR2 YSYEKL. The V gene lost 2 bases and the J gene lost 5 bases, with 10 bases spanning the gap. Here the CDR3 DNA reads TGCGCCAGCAGCCAACCAGGGAACCACGAGCAGTACTTC. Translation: CASSQPGNHEQYF.

CDR3 region: CASSSGQGNEQYF. CDR3 sequence (DNA): TGCGCCAGCAGCTCGGGACAGGGGAACGAGCAGTACTTC. This chain links TRBV5-1 with TRBJ2-7, with TRBD1 matching 10 bases. The CDR3 extends over 13 amino acids. Looked up from germline, CDR1 is SGHRS and CDR2 is YFSETQ. J lost 5 bases, V lost 3 bases, and 2 bases had no gene match.

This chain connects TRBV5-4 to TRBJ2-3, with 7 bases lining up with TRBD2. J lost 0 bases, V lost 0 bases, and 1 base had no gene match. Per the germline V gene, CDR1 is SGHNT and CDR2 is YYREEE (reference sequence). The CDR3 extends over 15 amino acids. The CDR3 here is CASSLVGGSTDTQYF. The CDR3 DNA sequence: TGTGCCAGCAGCTTGGTGGGAGGGAGCACAGATACGCAGTATTTT.

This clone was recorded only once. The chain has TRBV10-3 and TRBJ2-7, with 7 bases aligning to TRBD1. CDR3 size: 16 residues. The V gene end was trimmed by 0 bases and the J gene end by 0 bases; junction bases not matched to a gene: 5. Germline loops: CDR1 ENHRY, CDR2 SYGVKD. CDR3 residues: CAISESTGSSSYEQYF. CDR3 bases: TGTGCCATCAGTGAGTCGACAGGGTCGAGCTCCTACGAGCAGTACTTC.

Written as DNA, the CDR3 is TGCGCCAGCAGCTGGTTAGCGGGAAGCGGCGGTAATGAGCAGTTCTTC. Its translation: CASSWLAGSGGNEQFF. This sequence joins TRBV5-1 and TRBJ2-1, with 8 bases that match TRBD2. From germline, CDR1 is SGHRS and CDR2 YFSETQ. The CDR3 extends over 16 amino acids. V gave up 3 bases and J gave up 7 bases; unmatched junction bases: 12.

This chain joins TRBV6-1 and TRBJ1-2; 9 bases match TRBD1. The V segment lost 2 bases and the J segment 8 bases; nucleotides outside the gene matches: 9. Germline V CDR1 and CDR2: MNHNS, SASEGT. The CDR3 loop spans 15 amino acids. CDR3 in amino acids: CASSEIPGQGRGYTF. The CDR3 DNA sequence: TGTGCCAGCAGTGAAATCCCCGGACAGGGGAGAGGCTACACCTTC.

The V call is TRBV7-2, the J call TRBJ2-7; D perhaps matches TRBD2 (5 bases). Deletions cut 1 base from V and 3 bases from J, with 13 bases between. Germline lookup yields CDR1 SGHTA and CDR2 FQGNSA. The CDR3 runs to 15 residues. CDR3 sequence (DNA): TGTGCCAGCAGCTTAGGTTGGACGGAGGACTACGAGCAGTACTTC. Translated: CASSLGWTEDYEQYF.

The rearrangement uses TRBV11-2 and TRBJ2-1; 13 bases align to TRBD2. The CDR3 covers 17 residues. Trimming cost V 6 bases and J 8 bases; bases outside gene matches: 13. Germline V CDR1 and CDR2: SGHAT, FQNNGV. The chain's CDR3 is CASRGGTSGIVDHEQFF. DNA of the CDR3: TGTGCCAGCAGGGGTGGGACTAGCGGGATCGTTGACCATGAGCAGTTCTTC.

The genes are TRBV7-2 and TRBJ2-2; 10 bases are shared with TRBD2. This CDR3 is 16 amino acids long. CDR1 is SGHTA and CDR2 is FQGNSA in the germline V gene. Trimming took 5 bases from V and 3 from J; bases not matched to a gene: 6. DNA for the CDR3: TGTGCCAGCAGCCGAAAGCGGGAGGGCCACACCGGGGAGCTGTTTTTT. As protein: CASSRKREGHTGELFF. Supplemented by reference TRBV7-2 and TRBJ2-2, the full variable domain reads GAGVSQSPSNKVTEKGKDVELRCDPISGHTALYWYRQSLGQGLEFLIYFQGNSAPDKSGLPSDRFSAERTGGSVSTLTIQRTQQEDSAVYLCASSRKREGHTGELFFGEGSRLTVL.

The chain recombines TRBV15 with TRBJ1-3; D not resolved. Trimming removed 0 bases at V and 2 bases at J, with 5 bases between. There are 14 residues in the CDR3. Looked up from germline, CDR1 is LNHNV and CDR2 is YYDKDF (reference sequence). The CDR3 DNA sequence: TGTGCCACCAGCAGAGACGGAGCTGGAAACACCATATATTTT. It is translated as CATSRDGAGNTIYF. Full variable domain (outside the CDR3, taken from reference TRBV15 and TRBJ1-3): DAMVIQNPRYQVTQFGKPVTLSCSQTLNHNVMYWYQQKSSQAPKLLFHYYDKDFNNEADTPDNFQSRRPNTSFCFLDIRSPGLGDTAMYLCATSRDGAGNTIYFGEGSWLTVV.